This T cell receptor beta chain was observed in a study of metastatic and nonmetastatic thyroid tumors. Study context: Both malignant and benign thyroid patients supplied peripheral blood and tumor or nodule tissue samples, across which the repertoires of these patients were then compared. General study findings and limits: Compared with benign nodules, malignant thyroid tumors were reported to have significantly higher TCR beta diversity in both blood and tumor.

Each patient came to thyroid surgery without any prior treatment (of any kind). In the study's own analysis: Building a distant-metastasis classifier for papillary thyroid cancer drew on CDR3 differences across clinicopathological groups. TCRdb redid the clone calls on the PCR reads using MiXCR. The V and J calls and clone size are TCRdb's, not the authors'. The sample has over 30,000 clones, 7% to 9% seen once. Trimming stripped 6 bases from V and 4 bases from J, with 24 bases between. There are 16 residues in the CDR3. CDR1 is DFQATT and CDR2 is SNEGSKA in the germline V gene (reference sequence). Points on this clone: Its antigen remains unknown.

This sequence joins TRBV20-1 and TRBJ2-5; TRBD2 might be the D (7 bases). Sequencing was done on a sample of blood. The TCR comes from a female donor with papillary thyroid cancer or a benign thyroid nodule (not recorded which). Some clones in this sample may be carry-over from other donors' samples. For the CDR3, the DNA is TGCAGTGCCAAAGGGTGGGCGCGGGGAGGGGGAGAGACCCAGTACTTC. This codes for CSAKGWARGGGETQYF.